This T cell receptor (beta chain) is from a study of cytomegalovirus exposure and HLA in healthy donors. Points from the study as a whole: A likely sequencing artifact accounted for one observed cluster of highly shared sequence variants.

This PCR relied on a set of 60 Vbeta primers and 13 Jbeta primers. Repertoires were generated with immunoSEQ multiplex PCR, while TCRdb's copy carries only in-frame clones and drops some. This repertoire comprises some 75,000 clones; its ten largest clones make up 4.5% to 5%. At sampling all donors were nominally healthy, likely with unrecorded immune exposures. Germline CDR1 is SGHRS and CDR2 is YFSETQ. V shed 4 bases and J shed 8 bases, with 15 bases lying between them. The CDR3 totals 14 residues. A note on this clone: What it recognizes is unknown.

The sequence was obtained from a middle-aged man in good health and CMV-seronegative. The rearrangement links TRBV5-1 to TRBJ1-4, with a tentative D call TRBD1 (6 bases). Sequencing was performed on PBMCs. CDR3 coding DNA: TGCGCCAGCAGCAATACCGGGGGGCGAGAAAAACTGTTTTTT. Protein sequence: CASSNTGGREKLFF.